These 2 T cell receptor beta chains share one sample of origin, sequenced in a study of T cells in Graves' hyperthyroidism and ophthalmopathy. It was RNA transcripts that yielded the amplified TCR beta CDR3 regions. The study used the HTBI primer set for a first-round RT-PCR of the TCR CDR3. TCRdb ran MiXCR on the multiplex PCR reads and lists one entry per CDR3 protein. Counted here are 500,000 or so distinct CDR3 sequences, about 16% occurring once; the ten biggest clones make up 25% to 30%. Sample: blood. The receptors come from a woman in her thirties with Graves' ophthalmopathy.

This clonotype was detected many times. The chain joins TRBV7-2 to TRBJ1-5; a possible D gene is TRBD1 (6 bases). The CDR3 totals 16 residues. Germline V gene sequence: CDR1 SGHTA, CDR2 FQGNSA. V was clipped by 1 base and J by 5 bases, with 15 bases between them. CDR3 amino acids: CASSLEARGGYQPQHF. The CDR3 nucleotides read TGTGCCAGCAGCTTAGAGGCCAGGGGTGGATATCAGCCCCAGCATTTT.

This clonotype was counted many times. This sequence joins TRBV6-2 or TRBV6-3 and TRBJ1-1; 7 bases line up with TRBD1. V shed 7 bases and J 5 bases; nucleotides not matched to a gene: 13. This CDR3 contains 15 residues. The germline V gene encodes CDR1 MNHEY and CDR2 SVGEGT. CDR3 residues: CASTGYQGGRTEAFF. For the CDR3, the DNA is TGTGCCAGCACCGGGTACCAGGGGGGAAGGACTGAAGCTTTCTTT.